The 10 T cell receptor beta chains presented below share a single source sample, sequenced in a study of cytomegalovirus exposure and HLA in healthy donors. PCR involved 60 Vbeta and 13 Jbeta primers. The data were produced by immunoSEQ multiplex PCR, yet TCRdb's version contains in-frame clones alone and is incomplete. The data hold some 130,000 clones, with roughly four fifths observed a single time. The sequenced sample consisted of PBMCs. The receptor source for this set is a male donor in good health and CMV-seropositive.

This chain joins TRBV10-3 and TRBJ2-7; a possible D gene is TRBD2 (6 bases). The CDR3 contains 11 residues. V was cut by 6 bases and J by 6 bases, with 9 bases left in between. From germline, CDR1 is ENHRY and CDR2 SYGVKD. The CDR3: CAISAGSEQYF. CDR3 sequence (DNA): TGTGCCATCAGCGCGGGGTCCGAGCAGTACTTC.

DNA for the CDR3: TGTGCCAGCAGCTTAAATCGGCAGGAGGCCGGGGAGCTGTTTTTT. This codes for CASSLNRQEAGELFF. The rearrangement links TRBV7-2 to TRBJ2-2; TRBD2 is a possible D gene (5 bases). The CDR3 is 15 amino acids. Trimming shortened V by 2 bases and J by 6 bases, and 13 bases separated the two germline ends. Germline loops: CDR1 SGHTA, CDR2 FQGNSA.

The table lists this clone with a few counts. This chain joins TRBV7-9 and TRBJ2-1, with 8 bases fitting TRBD2. Trimming at V came to 2 bases and at J to 15 bases, leaving 18 bases not matched to a gene. The CDR3 length is 16 residues. Germline CDR1 SEHNR, CDR2 FQNEAQ (reference sequence). In DNA form, the CDR3 reads TGTGCCAGCAGCTTAACGCCCAGCGGAGCGGGAGAGGCGATGTTCTTC. Its translation: CASSLTPSGAGEAMFF.

This clone was seen only a few times. This chain joins TRBV27 and TRBJ1-3; D perhaps matches TRBD1 (5 bases). Germline-derived CDR1 and CDR2 are MNHEY and SMNVEV (reference sequence). This CDR3 has 19 residues. Trimming shortened V by 2 bases and J by 3 bases, and 23 bases separated the two germline ends. CDR3 residues: CASSLPRGWAANLGNTIYF. CDR3 nucleotide sequence: TGTGCCAGCAGTTTACCTAGGGGTTGGGCAGCAAACCTTGGAAACACCATATATTTT.

The chain uses TRBV9 and TRBJ1-3; D perhaps matches TRBD1 (6 bases). Germline-derived CDR1 and CDR2 are SGDLS and YYNGEE. The ends were cut back, 4 bases at V and 4 bases at J, with 15 bases in the middle. The CDR3 runs to 15 residues. Here the CDR3 reads CASSPQGSGGNTIYF. Written as DNA, the CDR3 is TGTGCCAGCAGCCCCCAGGGGTCTGGCGGAAACACCATATATTTT. Using reference TRBV9 and TRBJ1-3 for the parts outside the CDR3, the full variable domain is DSGVTQTPKHLITATGQRVTLRCSPRSGDLSVYWYQQSLDQGLQFLIQYYNGEERAKGNILERFSAQQFPDLHSELNLSSLELGDSALYFCASSPQGSGGNTIYFGEGSWLTVV.

V usage is TRBV18 and J usage is TRBJ2-2; D may be TRBD1 (5 bases). From germline, CDR1 is KGHSH and CDR2 LQKENI. The CDR3 consists of 16 residues. The V end was cut by 2 bases, the J end by 5 bases, with 15 bases between. CDR3 residues: CASSPSVQGGTGELFF. The CDR3 coding sequence is TGTGCCAGCTCACCAAGTGTCCAGGGTGGGACCGGGGAGCTGTTTTTT.

V and J are TRBV7-2 and TRBJ2-5, with 9 nucleotides matching TRBD2. The V gene's germline CDR1 is SGHTA and CDR2 FQGNSA. Trimming cost V 1 base and J 5 bases; bases outside gene matches: 11. This CDR3 comprises 17 residues. CDR3 amino acids: CASSLEASSGVGETQYF. CDR3 nucleotides: TGTGCCAGCAGCTTAGAGGCGTCTAGCGGGGTTGGGGAGACCCAGTACTTC.

The chain employs TRBV4-2 and TRBJ1-1, with 7 positions matching TRBD1. This CDR3 is 14 amino acids long. The V gene's germline CDR1 is LGHNA and CDR2 YNFKEQ. V was clipped by 5 bases and J by 1 base; unmatched bases: 4. The CDR3 region is CASSKRDRNTEAFF. In DNA form, the CDR3 reads TGTGCCAGCAGCAAACGGGACAGGAACACTGAAGCTTTCTTT.

The J gene is TRBJ1-2, the V gene TRBV14; D is ambiguous. This CDR3 is 15 amino acids long. CDR1 and CDR2 from the germline V gene are SGHDN and FVKESK. Trimming cost V 1 base and J 8 bases, with 17 bases left between them. As DNA, the CDR3 is TGTGCCAGCAGCCAAGCAGCGGACCTGCGGGGAGGCTACACCTTC. Translating it yields CASSQAADLRGGYTF.

The chain combines TRBV7-2 with TRBJ2-2, with TRBD2 as a possible D gene (5 bases). V was shortened by 8 bases and J by 3 bases, with 10 bases between the two germline ends. Germline V gives CDR1 SGHTA, CDR2 FQGNSA. CDR3 length equals 13 residues. Written as DNA, the CDR3 is TGTGCCAGCGGGCGGGCGGACACCGGGGAGCTGTTTTTT. Residues: CASGRADTGELFF.